Listed here are 30 T cell receptor beta chains from one sample, sequenced in a study of OX40 agonist ivuxolimab in advanced cancers. The method was immunoSEQ multiplex PCR; TCRdb's version includes in-frame clones alone and lacks a portion of them. The data contain approximately 90,000 clones, 70% to 90% of them seen just once; the ten biggest clones take up around 0.29%. Here the sequenced sample was CD4+ or CD8+ T cells sorted from blood, taken in a trial of the OX40 agonist ivuxolimab. Source of these receptors: an adult with an advanced solid tumor such as melanoma, head and neck, liver or kidney cancer.

The V and J genes are TRBV6-6 and TRBJ1-2; D is unclear. V lost 1 base, J lost 8 bases, and 14 bases lay in between. The CDR3 spans 14 residues. Germline V gene data show CDR1 as MNHNY and CDR2 as SVGAGI (reference sequence). The CDR3 here is CASSYLKRGEGYTF. CDR3 sequence (DNA): TGTGCCAGCAGTTACTTGAAGCGTGGGGAAGGCTACACCTTC.

The genes are TRBV19 and TRBJ1-3, with D uncertain. The V gene's germline CDR1 is LNHDA and CDR2 SQIVND (reference sequence). V lost 3 bases and J lost 4, with 19 bases in between. The CDR3 consists of 17 residues. CDR3 residues: CASSINGRGGGGNTIYF. CDR3 DNA sequence: TGTGCCAGTAGTATCAATGGTCGGGGAGGAGGAGGAAACACCATATATTTT.

V is TRBV20-1 and J is TRBJ2-7; D remains ambiguous. Trimming took off 6 bases at V and 3 bases at J, with 9 bases between the two ends. This CDR3 has 11 amino acids. Germline V gene data show CDR1 as DFQATT and CDR2 as SNEGSKA (reference sequence). The CDR3: CSASDVYEQYF. The DNA of the CDR3 is TGCAGTGCCTCGGACGTCTACGAGCAGTACTTC.

The chain has TRBV4-1 and TRBJ2-7, with 16 bases that match TRBD2. The CDR3 sequence is 16 residues long. The germline gives CDR1 MGHRA, CDR2 YSYEKL. V gave up 4 bases and J gave up 4 bases; unmatched junction bases: 4. The CDR3 is CASSPAGLAGGYEQYF. CDR3 DNA: TGCGCCAGCAGCCCCGCGGGACTAGCGGGGGGGTACGAGCAGTACTTC.

This chain uses TRBV11-2 with TRBJ2-3; 7 bases are a match to TRBD2. The CDR3 totals 15 residues. The germline V gene has CDR1 SGHAT and CDR2 FQNNGV. Trimming took 1 base from V and 0 from J; bases not matched to a gene: 1. The CDR3 sequence is CASSLGTSSTDTQYF. The CDR3, as DNA: TGTGCCAGCAGCTTAGGGACTAGTAGCACAGATACGCAGTATTTT.

V usage is TRBV5-1 and J usage is TRBJ2-3, with 8 bases matching TRBD2. The V gene's germline CDR1 is SGHRS and CDR2 YFSETQ. CDR3 length equals 15 residues. Unmatched junction bases numbered 6, after V lost 3 bases and J lost 3 bases. This chain's CDR3 is CASSSSSGGTDTQYF. The CDR3 DNA is TGCGCCAGCAGCTCCTCAAGCGGGGGTACAGATACGCAGTATTTT.

The chain recombines TRBV15 with TRBJ1-4, with 7 positions matching TRBD1. The length of the CDR3 is 14 residues. After removal of 4 bases from V and 5 bases from J, the junction contained 4 bases not matched to a gene. Germline V gene sequence: CDR1 LNHNV, CDR2 YYDKDF (reference sequence). The CDR3 region is CATSIGTANEKLFF. The CDR3 nucleotides are TGTGCCACCAGCATAGGGACAGCAAATGAAAAACTGTTTTTT.

The V gene is TRBV11-2, the J gene TRBJ2-2; 8 nucleotides match TRBD1. In germline, CDR1 is SGHAT, CDR2 FQNNGV. The V gene end was trimmed by 2 bases and the J gene end by 6 bases; junction bases not matched to a gene: 8. CDR3 size: 16 residues. In DNA, the CDR3 is TGTGCCAGCAGCTTAATTGGACAGGGTGTCGCCGGGGAGCTGTTTTTT. As protein: CASSLIGQGVAGELFF.

The rearrangement joins TRBV2 to TRBJ2-1, with unresolved D. The V end lost 9 bases, the J end lost 7 bases, and 13 bases lay between the germline ends. Germline lookup yields CDR1 SNHLY and CDR2 FYNNEI. The CDR3 is 12 residues long. The CDR3: CARAAEANEQFF. CDR3 in DNA: TGTGCCAGGGCGGCCGAAGCTAATGAGCAGTTCTTC.

The rearrangement joins TRBV30 to TRBJ1-2; the D gene is possibly TRBD1 (5 bases). Germline CDR1 GTSNPN, CDR2 SVGIG (reference sequence). Trimming took 5 bases from V and 4 from J, leaving 11 bases between them. The CDR3 totals 12 residues. The CDR3 here is CAWSGGSYGYTF. The CDR3 bases are TGTGCCTGGTCGGGGGGAAGCTATGGCTACACCTTC.

V usage is TRBV27 and J usage is TRBJ2-1, with a possible D match to TRBD2 (6 bases). The CDR3 is made up of 17 amino acids. V lost 2 bases and J lost 3, with 17 bases in between. Germline values: CDR1 MNHEY, CDR2 SMNVEV (reference sequence). The CDR3 loop reads CASSLPRSRGFYNEQFF. The DNA for the CDR3 is TGTGCCAGCAGTTTACCCCGTTCGCGGGGATTCTACAATGAGCAGTTCTTC.

V gene TRBV7-3 combines with J gene TRBJ2-1; D perhaps matches TRBD2 (7 bases). Germline lookup yields CDR1 SGHTA and CDR2 FQGTGA. There are 15 residues in the CDR3. Trimming took off 3 bases at V and 4 bases at J, with 13 bases between the two ends. The CDR3 bases are TGTGCCAGCAGCTTCGGAGGGGGAGGGTACAATGAGCAGTTCTTC. Its translation: CASSFGGGGYNEQFF.

The J gene is TRBJ2-7, the V gene TRBV5-4, with D unresolved. Trimming removed 1 base at V and 6 bases at J, with 11 bases between. Germline V gene data show CDR1 as SGHNT and CDR2 as YYREEE (reference sequence). CDR3 length: 13 residues. The CDR3 region is CASSLPGPSEQYF. In DNA, the CDR3 is TGTGCCAGCAGCTTGCCGGGCCCATCCGAGCAGTACTTC.

The chain carries TRBV4-3 and TRBJ1-1, with D hard to call. This CDR3 has 13 residues. With 4 bases removed from V and 3 bases from J, the gap between germline ends came to 9 bases. Germline V gene sequence: CDR1 LGHNA, CDR2 YSLEER. CDR3 protein: CASSRQVDTEAFF. For the CDR3, the DNA is TGCGCCAGCAGCCGCCAGGTGGACACTGAAGCTTTCTTT.

V is TRBV27 and J is TRBJ2-7, with TRBD2 matching over 7 bases. This CDR3 is built from 14 residues. J gave up 2 bases and V 5 bases, and 6 bases lay outside the gene matches. CDR1 and CDR2 from the germline V gene are MNHEY and SMNVEV (reference sequence). CDR3 protein: CASSQIAGPYEQYF. CDR3 coding DNA: TGTGCCAGCAGTCAAATAGCGGGCCCCTACGAGCAGTACTTC.

The rearrangement links TRBV2 to TRBJ1-6; the D is unclear. The germline gives CDR1 SNHLY, CDR2 FYNNEI. The V end was cut by 1 base, the J end by 6 bases, with 13 bases between. CDR3 length: 16 residues. CDR3 in DNA: TGTGCCAGCAGTGAAGAGAGCGTAGGCCTTAATTCACCCCTCCACTTT. It is translated as CASSEESVGLNSPLHF. The whole variable domain, filled in from reference TRBV2 and TRBJ1-6, reads EPEVTQTPSHQVTQMGQEVILRCVPISNHLYFYWYRQILGQKVEFLVSFYNNEISEKSEIFDDQFSVERPDGSNFTLKIRSTKLEDSAMYFCASSEESVGLNSPLHFGNGTRLTVT.

This chain links TRBV5-4 with TRBJ2-7, with D possibly called TRBD1 or TRBD2 (5 bases each). Trimming removed 0 bases at V and 2 bases at J, with 12 bases between. CDR3 length: 15 amino acids. In germline, CDR1 is SGHNT, CDR2 YYREEE (reference sequence). The CDR3 loop is CASSLGGTQTYEQYF. CDR3 in DNA: TGTGCCAGCAGCTTGGGGGGGACCCAAACCTACGAGCAGTACTTC. The full variable domain, completed using reference TRBV5-4 and TRBJ2-7, is ETGVTQSPTHLIKTRGQQVTLRCSSQSGHNTVSWYQQALGQGPQFIFQYYREEENGRGNFPPRFSGLQFPNYSSELNVNALELDDSALYLCASSLGGTQTYEQYFGPGTRLTVT.

The V gene is TRBV11-2, the J gene TRBJ1-2; the match to TRBD1 covers 8 bases. V was clipped by 3 bases and J by 6 bases; unmatched bases: 12. The CDR3 is 16 amino acids. CDR1 and CDR2 from the germline V gene are SGHAT and FQNNGV. CDR3 nucleotide sequence: TGTGCCAGCAGCTTGGATGGGACAGGCCTTATTGATGGCTACACCTTC. Translated, it gives CASSLDGTGLIDGYTF.

The chain combines TRBV19 with TRBJ2-7; a weak D match, TRBD2 (5 bases). This CDR3 is built from 14 residues. Trimming stripped 3 bases from V and 2 bases from J, with 11 bases between. Germline V lookup: CDR1 LNHDA, CDR2 SQIVND (reference sequence). CDR3 sequence (DNA): TGTGCCAGTAGTATCGTGCTAGCAGCCTACGAGCAGTACTTC. Translating gives CASSIVLAAYEQYF. The full variable domain, completed using reference TRBV19 and TRBJ2-7, is DGGITQSPKYLFRKEGQNVTLSCEQNLNHDAMYWYRQDPGQGLRLIYYSQIVNDFQKGDIAEGYSVSREKKESFPLTVTSAQKNPTAFYLCASSIVLAAYEQYFGPGTRLTVT.

This clone was counted a single time. This rearrangement joins TRBV18 to TRBJ2-7; unclear D gene. The V end was cut by 3 bases, the J end by 2 bases, with 5 bases between. The CDR3 length is 12 residues. In germline, CDR1 is KGHSH, CDR2 LQKENI. The chain's CDR3 is CASSPLTYEQYF. CDR3 coding DNA: TGTGCCAGCTCACCCCTTACCTACGAGCAGTACTTC.

The chain uses TRBV19 and TRBJ1-5, with D possibly being TRBD1 (6 bases). Germline V CDR1 and CDR2: LNHDA, SQIVND (reference sequence). V lost 6 bases and J lost 0, with 15 bases in between. The CDR3 runs 16 residues. CDR3 sequence (DNA): TGTGCCAGTAGATCCGGGACATTGAATAGCAATCAGCCCCAGCATTTT. Translating it yields CASRSGTLNSNQPQHF.

The gene calls are TRBV9 and TRBJ2-7; TRBD1 aligns across 7 bases. The CDR3 runs to 15 residues. Germline assignment: CDR1 SGDLS and CDR2 YYNGEE. V lost 2 bases and J lost 3; bases outside the gene matches: 8. CDR3 residues: CASSVQGGNLYEQYF. In nucleotides, the CDR3 is TGTGCCAGCAGCGTTCAAGGGGGCAACCTCTACGAGCAGTACTTC.

This chain joins TRBV7-9 and TRBJ2-1; TRBD1 agrees at 10 bases. V gave up 7 bases and J gave up 5 bases; unmatched junction bases: 5. Germline assignment: CDR1 SEHNR and CDR2 FQNEAQ (reference sequence). The CDR3 is made up of 14 amino acids. CDR3 nucleotide sequence: TGTGCCAGCATTCGGGACAGGGGTAACAATGAGCAGTTCTTC. It codes for CASIRDRGNNEQFF.

The chain uses TRBV5-4 and TRBJ1-6; 9 bases agree with TRBD1. The CDR3 contains 15 residues. Germline-derived CDR1 and CDR2 are SGHNT and YYREEE (reference sequence). Losses at the gene ends were 3 bases for V and 8 bases for J; bases not matched to a gene: 6. The DNA of the CDR3 is TGTGCCAGCAGCTCGCCGACAGGGGGTCATTCACCCCTCCACTTT. It specifies CASSSPTGGHSPLHF.

The genes are TRBV6-5 and TRBJ1-5; unclear D gene. This CDR3 contains 13 residues. Germline V gene lookup returns CDR1 MNHEY and CDR2 SVGAGI. Trimming took 2 bases from V and 4 from J, leaving 6 bases between them. In nucleotides, the CDR3 is TGTGCCAGCAGTTACCAGGTTAATCAGCCCCAGCATTTT. Translated: CASSYQVNQPQHF.

This sequence joins TRBV6-5 and TRBJ1-4, with D tentatively TRBD1 (5 bases). The CDR3 is 14 amino acids. V lost 2 bases and J lost 8, with 12 bases in between. Germline assignment: CDR1 MNHEY and CDR2 SVGAGI. CDR3 DNA: TGTGCCAGCAGTTACCGCGGGGGTAGGGAAAAACTGTTTTTT. Amino acids: CASSYRGGREKLFF.

The V call is TRBV7-8, the J call TRBJ1-1; no definite D call. The CDR3 has 14 amino acids. Trimming took off 6 bases at V and 0 bases at J, with 11 bases between the two ends. CDR1 is SGHVS, CDR2 FQNEAQ, per germline. CDR3 sequence: CASRVSLLNTEAFF. CDR3 DNA sequence: TGTGCCAGCAGGGTCAGTCTTCTGAACACTGAAGCTTTCTTT.

The chain carries TRBV15 and TRBJ2-3; D gene ambiguous. CDR1 LNHNV and CDR2 YYDKDF come from the germline V gene (reference sequence). The CDR3 runs 13 residues. Deletions cut 0 bases from V and 5 bases from J, with 6 bases between. The CDR3 sequence: CATSRDLQDTQYF. The CDR3 DNA reads TGTGCCACCAGCAGAGATCTACAAGATACGCAGTATTTT.

This chain uses TRBV5-4 with TRBJ2-4; 9 positions agree with TRBD1. Per germline, CDR1 SGHNT and CDR2 YYREEE (reference sequence). Unmatched junction bases numbered 2, after V lost 0 bases and J lost 1 base. The CDR3 runs 16 residues. In nucleotides, the CDR3 is TGTGCCAGCAGCTTGGCCGGGACAGGGGCCAAAAACATTCAGTACTTC. Translated, it gives CASSLAGTGAKNIQYF.

V gene TRBV6-5 combines with J gene TRBJ2-7, with a tentative D call TRBD1 (6 bases). The CDR3 runs 13 residues. Trimming pared 7 bases from V and 2 bases from J, leaving 12 bases between. The germline CDR1 and CDR2 sequences are MNHEY and SVGAGI. The CDR3 sequence is CASTQQGAYEQYF. CDR3 bases: TGTGCCAGCACACAACAGGGAGCCTACGAGCAGTACTTC.